This T cell receptor (beta chain) derives from a study of blood T cell repertoires in COVID-19. In the study overall: Italy, Spain and the United States were the sources of the convalescent and acute COVID-19 samples.

TCRdb's table, derived via immunoSEQ multiplex PCR, lists solely in-frame clones and lacks some. The data hold more than 80,000 clones, with 75% to 90% observed a single time. Germline values: CDR1 MDHEN, CDR2 SYDVKM. V shed 6 bases, J shed 3 bases, and the junction held 6 bases outside the gene matches. The CDR3 covers 15 residues. The clonotype was recovered from an elderly man with acute or convalescent COVID-19. The rearrangement joins TRBV28 to TRBJ2-7; 12 nucleotides line up with TRBD2. The sequenced sample consisted of peripheral blood. The CDR3 protein is CASSPTSGSLYEQYF. The CDR3 DNA follows: TGTGCCAGCAGCCCGACTAGCGGGAGCCTCTACGAGCAGTACTTC.